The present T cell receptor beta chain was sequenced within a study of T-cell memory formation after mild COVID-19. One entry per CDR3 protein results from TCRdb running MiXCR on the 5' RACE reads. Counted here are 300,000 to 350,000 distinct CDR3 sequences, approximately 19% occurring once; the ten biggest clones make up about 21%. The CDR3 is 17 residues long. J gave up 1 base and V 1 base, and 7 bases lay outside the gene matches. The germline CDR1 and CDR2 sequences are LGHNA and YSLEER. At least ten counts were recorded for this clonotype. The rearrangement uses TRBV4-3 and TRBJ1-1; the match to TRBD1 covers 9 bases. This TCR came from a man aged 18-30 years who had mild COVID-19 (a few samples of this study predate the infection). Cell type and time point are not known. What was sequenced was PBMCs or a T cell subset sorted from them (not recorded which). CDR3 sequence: CASSQVGTGRRNTEAFF. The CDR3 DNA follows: TGCGCCAGCAGCCAAGTGGGGACAGGGCGGAGGAACACTGAAGCTTTCTTT.